This T cell receptor (beta chain) appears in the sequencing data of a study of memory CD4+ T cells and cytomegalovirus serostatus (dated by TCRdb to the late 2010s). With respect to the entire study: A total of roughly 33 healthy Belgian adults, of whom 9 were CMV seropositive and roughly 24 were CMV seronegative, were included in the cohort. CD4+ memory TCRbeta repertoires of a Belgian cohort with known cytomegalovirus serostatus were sequenced in order to replicate a published TCR-based CMV serostatus classifier. General findings and caveats noted by the study authors: For CMV serostatus prediction, a median bootstrapped AUC of approximately 0.95 was reached with the original framework, and a median bootstrapped AUC of about 0.89 was reached with a US-trained random forest. A median bootstrapped AUC of almost 0.96 with a 95% CI of 0.76-1.00 was achieved on the Belgian cohort by the original-framework classifier. Results were interpreted as suggesting that the CMV-associated TCR signature is largely present in the CD4+ memory repertoire. Unlike the original study, which covered naive and memory CD4+ and CD8+ populations, the Belgian study sequenced only CD4+CD45RO+ memory cells. Among the 164 previously reported CMV-associated TCRbeta sequences, 67 showed up in the CD4+ memory repertoires, with each one found in between one and five individuals.

Genomic DNA was extracted from sorted cells with the Quick-DNA Microprep Kit. Amplification of TCRbeta DNA was done with the immunoSEQ hsTCRbeta kit, following the protocol from the manufacturer. An Illumina MiSeq instrument was used to sequence the TCRbeta libraries. In the source study's methods: After out-of-frame sequences were removed, 2,204,828 distinct TCRbeta sequences remained, averaging approximately 67,000 per individual. Each individual was scored by the count of roughly 160 previously reported CMV-associated TCRbeta sequences and the total productive distinct TCRbeta count. A beta-binomial model was reimplemented in Python, and random forests from scikit-learn, run with default parameters, were trained on data from the US cohort. Classifier performance on the Belgian cohort was summarized as median AUC with percentile confidence intervals over 10,000 bootstrap iterations. The immuneACCESS repertoire file appears here via TCRdb, limited to in-frame rearrangements. These files lack a portion of the clones; in checked studies, under half of the deficit traces to unresolved V genes, and the cause of the others is not known. V and J calls and clone size are as listed in that table; D and trimming were resolved from the DNA. The sample includes tens of thousands of clones, with approximately 80% observed a single time. Approximately 0.81% of the sample goes to the ten largest clones.

There are 14 amino acids in the CDR3, from cysteine to phenylalanine inclusive. Only the CDR3 region is kept as DNA, spanning 42 bases read in frame from base 1. Relative to germline, V is missing 6 bases and J is missing 5 bases, with 7 bases of the junction outside any gene match. The germline V gene encodes CDR1 ENHRY and CDR2 SYGVKD. A note on this clone: Its antigen is unknown. Per-base qualities were not stored, and no clone one base away is much larger.

Single viable CD3+CD4+CD8-CD45RO+ cells were sorted as memory CD4+ T cells on a FACSAria II. CMV serostatus was determined with a Roche Elecsys assay detecting serum IgG against CMV pp150, pp28, p38 and p52. After the samples were thawed, total CD4+ T cells were enriched through positive selection using CD4 magnetic microbeads. The samples came from a different study that was designed specifically to examine the CD4+ T cell memory repertoire. Peripheral blood mononuclear cells were isolated and cryopreserved according to standard operating procedures, and serum was kept at -80 degrees C. Staining used CD3-PerCP (BW264/56), CD4-APC (RPA-T4), CD45RO-PE (UCHT1) and CD8-Pacific Orange (3B5) antibodies, with Sytox blue excluding non-viable cells.

This receptor was taken from an adult in good health and CMV-seronegative. Sequences were obtained from memory CD4+ T cells from blood. The chain is made from TRBV10-3 and TRBJ2-5, and TRBD1 matches 9 of the central bases. In nucleotide form, the sequence is TGTGCCATCAGGACGGGACAGGGCGACGAGACCCAGTACTTC. Protein translation: CAIRTGQGDETQYF.